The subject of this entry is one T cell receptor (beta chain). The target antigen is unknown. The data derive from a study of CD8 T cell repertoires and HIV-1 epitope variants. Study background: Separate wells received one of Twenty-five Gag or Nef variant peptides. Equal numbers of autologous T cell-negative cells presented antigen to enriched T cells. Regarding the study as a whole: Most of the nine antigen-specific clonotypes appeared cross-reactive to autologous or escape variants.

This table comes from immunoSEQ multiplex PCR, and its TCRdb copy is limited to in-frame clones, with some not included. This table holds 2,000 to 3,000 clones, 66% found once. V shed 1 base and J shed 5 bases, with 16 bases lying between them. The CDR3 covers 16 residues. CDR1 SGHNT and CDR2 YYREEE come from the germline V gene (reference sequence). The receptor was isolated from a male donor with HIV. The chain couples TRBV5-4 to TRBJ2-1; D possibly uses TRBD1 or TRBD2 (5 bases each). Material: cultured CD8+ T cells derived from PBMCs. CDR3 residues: CASSLISRDPNNEQFF. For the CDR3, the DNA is TGTGCCAGCAGCTTGATCTCGAGGGACCCTAACAATGAGCAGTTCTTC.